The 28 T cell receptor beta chains listed next were all sequenced from one sample in a study of vaccination effects on CD4 cells after COVID-19. Before sequencing, viral peptide pools were used by the ViraFEST assay to expand antigen-specific CD4+ T cells. CD4+ T cell isolation took place after more than eight days of culture. Of the BNT162b2 and mRNA-1273 vaccines, participants received two doses of one or the other. Assay: immunoSEQ multiplex PCR; the TCRdb copy retains only in-frame clones and omits some. The data hold around 67,000 clones, with approximately 81% observed a single time. For these receptors, no antigen is known. Sequenced here: CD4+ T cells from PBMCs cultured with HCoV-229E spike peptides, sampled after COVID-19 vaccination. The receptors were gathered from a human donor who received a COVID-19 vaccine.

This clone appeared once. One end of the junction is discordant with germline, which a read error may explain. The chain employs TRBV5-8 and TRBJ1-1; D remains ambiguous. Looked up from germline, CDR1 is SGHTS and CDR2 is YDEGEE. The CDR3 length is 13 residues. CDR3 DNA: TGTGCCAGCAGCTTCAGTGTGAATACTGAAGCTTTCTTT. As protein: CASSFSVNTEAFF.

Here the CDR3 DNA reads TGCGCCAGCAGCTTGGGGGCGTACACTGAAGCTTTCTTT. Its translation is CASSLGAYTEAFF. The gene calls are TRBV5-1 and TRBJ1-1; no firm D call. Germline V CDR1 and CDR2: SGHRS, YFSETQ. This CDR3 spans 13 amino acids. Trimming removed 0 bases from V and 3 bases from J, with 6 bases in between. Together with reference TRBV5-1 and TRBJ1-1, the CDR3 gives the full variable domain: KAGVTQTPRYLIKTRGQQVTLSCSPISGHRSVSWYQQTPGQGLQFLFEYFSETQRNKGNFPGRFSGRQFSNSRSEMNVSTLELGDSALYLCASSLGAYTEAFFGQGTRLTVV.

The rearrangement uses TRBV28 and TRBJ1-5; D unclear. The V end was cut by 5 bases, the J end by 1 base, with 21 bases between. The CDR3 is made up of 18 amino acids. CDR1 is MDHEN and CDR2 is SYDVKM in the germline V gene. CDR3 protein: CASSIRSATSLSNQPQHF. CDR3 nucleotides: TGTGCCAGCAGTATCCGATCCGCTACAAGTCTCAGCAATCAGCCCCAGCATTTT.

This clone has only a few counts. The V gene is TRBV6-5, the J gene TRBJ1-5; no definite D call. V dropped 8 bases and J dropped 0 bases, with 8 bases sitting between them. Per the germline V gene, CDR1 is MNHEY and CDR2 is SVGAGI. The length of the CDR3 is 13 residues. Here the CDR3 reads CASSDGSNQPQHF. The CDR3 nucleotides read TGTGCCAGCTCGGACGGTAGCAATCAGCCCCAGCATTTT.

This sequence joins TRBV11-1 and TRBJ1-1, with D unresolved. The V end was cut by 3 bases, the J end by 0 bases, with 2 bases between. Germline values: CDR1 SGHAT, CDR2 FQDESV (reference sequence). The CDR3 totals 12 residues. The CDR3, as DNA: TGTGCCAGCAGCTTGATGAACACTGAAGCTTTCTTT. Translating it yields CASSLMNTEAFF.

The genes are TRBV2 and TRBJ1-2, with 11 bases fitting TRBD1. This CDR3 is built from 15 residues. V trimming: 5 bases; J trimming: 7 bases; junction bases outside the gene matches: 9. Germline-derived CDR1 and CDR2 are SNHLY and FYNNEI. CDR3 sequence (DNA): TGTGCCAGCAGTAGGGACAGGGGGTCTGCTTTTGGCTACACCTTC. Its translation is CASSRDRGSAFGYTF. Combining the CDR3 with reference TRBV2 and TRBJ1-2 gives the whole variable domain EPEVTQTPSHQVTQMGQEVILRCVPISNHLYFYWYRQILGQKVEFLVSFYNNEISEKSEIFDDQFSVERPDGSNFTLKIRSTKLEDSAMYFCASSRDRGSAFGYTFGSGTRLTVV.

V gene TRBV5-1 combines with J gene TRBJ1-4; D not certain. The CDR3 is 13 amino acids. Germline CDR1 and CDR2: SGHRS and YFSETQ. V was clipped by 2 bases and J by 3 bases, with 5 bases between them. The DNA for the CDR3 is TGCGCCAGCAGCTTCCGACCTAATGAAAAACTGTTTTTT. As protein: CASSFRPNEKLFF. Complete variable domain (other parts from reference TRBV5-1 and TRBJ1-4): KAGVTQTPRYLIKTRGQQVTLSCSPISGHRSVSWYQQTPGQGLQFLFEYFSETQRNKGNFPGRFSGRQFSNSRSEMNVSTLELGDSALYLCASSFRPNEKLFFGSGTQLSVL.

The rearrangement links TRBV9 to TRBJ2-2; 7 bases line up with TRBD1. The trim removed 2 bases at V and 0 bases at J, leaving 4 bases unmatched. CDR1 is SGDLS and CDR2 is YYNGEE in the germline V gene. This CDR3 comprises 16 residues. The CDR3: CASSVFTGANTGELFF. Here the CDR3 DNA reads TGTGCCAGCAGCGTCTTTACAGGGGCGAACACCGGGGAGCTGTTTTTT.

V and J are TRBV30 and TRBJ1-3, with D hard to call. Trimming left V 4 bases short and J 4 bases short, with 8 bases between. CDR1 is GTSNPN and CDR2 is SVGIG in the germline V gene (reference sequence). This CDR3 is 12 amino acids long. The CDR3 loop reads CAWTLMGNTIYF. The DNA of the CDR3 is TGTGCCTGGACCTTGATGGGAAACACCATATATTTT.

This clone was observed a few times. The chain couples TRBV29-1 to TRBJ2-5, with 8 positions matching TRBD1. The CDR3 consists of 14 residues. The V gene end was trimmed by 7 bases and the J gene end by 2 bases; junction bases not matched to a gene: 9. CDR1 is SQVTM and CDR2 is ANQGSEA in the germline V gene. The CDR3 coding sequence is TGCAGCGCCGACCCGGGACAGGAGCAAGAGACCCAGTACTTC. Translated: CSADPGQEQETQYF.

The chain employs TRBV6-2 or TRBV6-3 and TRBJ2-7; D might be TRBD1 (6 bases). V gave up 6 bases and J gave up 6 bases, with 21 bases separating them. This CDR3 comprises 15 residues. Looked up from germline, CDR1 is MNHEY and CDR2 is SVGEGT. The CDR3 nucleotides read TGTGCCAGCAGCCACTGGAGTCAGGGGACCCTCGAGCAGTACGTC. Encoded protein: CASSHWSQGTLEQYV.

V is TRBV6-5 and J is TRBJ1-6; D gene unclear. V was shortened by 2 bases and J by 3 bases, with 5 bases between the two germline ends. Germline CDR1 is MNHEY and CDR2 is SVGAGI. This CDR3 is built from 14 residues. CDR3 nucleotides: TGTGCCAGCAGTTACGATAACTATAATTCACCCCTCCACTTT. Amino acids: CASSYDNYNSPLHF.

The count of this clone is one. The chain employs TRBV5-4 and TRBJ2-5; 8 nucleotides agree with TRBD1. CDR3 length: 15 amino acids. The germline V gene encodes CDR1 SGHNT and CDR2 YYREEE (reference sequence). Unmatched junction bases numbered 10, after V lost 4 bases and J lost 5 bases. CDR3 amino acids: CASSIKDRGPETQYF. Here the CDR3 DNA reads TGTGCCAGCAGCATTAAAGACAGGGGACCGGAGACCCAGTACTTC. Full variable domain (outside the CDR3, taken from reference TRBV5-4 and TRBJ2-5): ETGVTQSPTHLIKTRGQQVTLRCSSQSGHNTVSWYQQALGQGPQFIFQYYREEENGRGNFPPRFSGLQFPNYSSELNVNALELDDSALYLCASSIKDRGPETQYFGPGTRLLVL.

The J gene is TRBJ1-1, the V gene TRBV5-1, with D unresolved. Germline V gene data show CDR1 as SGHRS and CDR2 as YFSETQ. Trimming left V 1 base short and J 8 bases short, with 18 bases between. CDR3 length: 15 residues. CDR3 sequence: CASSLQAQRGNEAFF. DNA of the CDR3: TGCGCCAGCAGCTTGCAGGCGCAGCGGGGTAACGAAGCTTTCTTT.

The CDR3 reads CASSLAVTGEQYV. CDR3 bases: TGTGCCAGCAGCTTAGCGGTCACGGGCGAGCAGTACGTC. The V call is TRBV7-2, the J call TRBJ2-7; D is unresolved. The CDR3 is 13 residues long. With 0 bases removed from V and 6 bases from J, the gap between germline ends came to 9 bases. Germline lookup yields CDR1 SGHTA and CDR2 FQGNSA.

The chain combines TRBV5-1 with TRBJ2-6; either TRBD1 or TRBD2 may supply D (5 bases each). This CDR3 has 16 residues. Deletions cut 0 bases from V and 0 bases from J, with 7 bases between. Germline V lookup: CDR1 SGHRS, CDR2 YFSETQ. CDR3 in DNA: TGCGCCAGCAGCTTGGGGGGGAGCTCTGGGGCCAACGTCCTGACTTTC. Its protein is CASSLGGSSGANVLTF.

The chain is built from TRBV6-5 and TRBJ1-3, with no clear D. V dropped 0 bases and J dropped 7 bases, with 13 bases sitting between them. This CDR3 has 15 residues. Germline lookup yields CDR1 MNHEY and CDR2 SVGAGI. The CDR3 DNA reads TGTGCCAGCAGTTACTCGAGGGCGGCGACGAACACCATATATTTT. Translating gives CASSYSRAATNTIYF.

This chain uses TRBV9 with TRBJ2-5, with TRBD2 matching 8 bases. The V gene end was trimmed by 1 base and the J gene end by 4 bases; junction bases not matched to a gene: 6. CDR1 is SGDLS, CDR2 YYNGEE, per germline. The CDR3 has 15 amino acids. In nucleotides, the CDR3 is TGTGCCAGCAGCGTACAGACTAGCGCGAGAGAGACCCAGTACTTC. This translates into CASSVQTSARETQYF.

The chain has TRBV6-4 and TRBJ2-2; D ambiguous. Trimming cost V 4 bases and J 4 bases, with 10 bases left between them. Germline values: CDR1 MRHNA, CDR2 SNTAGT. The CDR3 spans 14 residues. CDR3 region: CASSVRVGTGELFF. The CDR3 DNA is TGTGCCAGCAGTGTCCGGGTCGGCACCGGGGAGCTGTTTTTT.

V gene TRBV20-1 combines with J gene TRBJ1-1, with 7 bases lining up with TRBD1. V lost 3 bases to trimming and J lost 4 bases; unmatched junction nucleotides: 2. This CDR3 is built from 12 residues. Germline V gene lookup returns CDR1 DFQATT and CDR2 SNEGSKA (reference sequence). The CDR3 DNA is TGCAGTGCTAGTCCAGGGGGCACTGAAGCTTTCTTT. Translation: CSASPGGTEAFF.

The chain links TRBV9 to TRBJ2-3; D ambiguous. Per germline, CDR1 SGDLS and CDR2 YYNGEE. Trimming stripped 4 bases from V and 2 bases from J, with 14 bases between. This CDR3 region has 15 residues. The CDR3 spells CASSTRTGVTDTQYF. Here the CDR3 DNA reads TGTGCCAGCAGCACCCGGACCGGAGTCACAGATACGCAGTATTTT. Together with reference TRBV9 and TRBJ2-3, the CDR3 gives the full variable domain: DSGVTQTPKHLITATGQRVTLRCSPRSGDLSVYWYQQSLDQGLQFLIQYYNGEERAKGNILERFSAQQFPDLHSELNLSSLELGDSALYFCASSTRTGVTDTQYFGPGTRLTVL.

The chain joins TRBV24-1 to TRBJ1-2; 8 nucleotides agree with TRBD1. Trimming took 11 bases from V and 6 from J; bases not matched to a gene: 1. This CDR3 has 10 residues. The germline CDR1 and CDR2 sequences are KGHDR and SFDVKD. In DNA form, the CDR3 reads TGTGCCAAGACAGGGGATGGCTACACCTTC. Protein sequence: CAKTGDGYTF.

In nucleotides, the CDR3 is TGCGCCAGCAGTGCCGGGACAGGGGAGCGGACCCAGTACTTC. This translates into CASSAGTGERTQYF. V and J are TRBV5-1 and TRBJ2-5; 10 bases agree with TRBD1. Germline CDR1 SGHRS, CDR2 YFSETQ. V lost 5 bases to trimming and J lost 7 bases; unmatched junction nucleotides: 8. CDR3 length: 14 residues.

V is TRBV29-1 and J is TRBJ1-2; D is ambiguous. Germline CDR1 SQVTM, CDR2 ANQGSEA. CDR3 length: 14 amino acids. The V gene lost 4 bases and the J gene lost 2 bases, with 14 bases spanning the gap. The CDR3 coding sequence is TGCAGCGTTGGTCCCATACATGTAAACTATGGCTACACCTTC. This codes for CSVGPIHVNYGYTF.

CDR3 sequence reads: CASSRTGGGWYEQYV. In nucleotides, the CDR3 is TGTGCCAGCAGCCGGACAGGGGGGGGATGGTACGAGCAGTACGTC. This chain links TRBV3-1 (or the pseudogene TRBV3-2) with TRBJ2-7; 10 bases match TRBD1. This CDR3 spans 15 amino acids. Germline CDR1 is LGHDT and CDR2 is YNNKEL (reference sequence). The trim removed 4 bases at V and 4 bases at J, leaving 7 bases unmatched.

This clone was seen only a few times. This sequence joins TRBV27 and TRBJ1-1, with no clear D. CDR1 is MNHEY, CDR2 SMNVEV, per germline (reference sequence). The CDR3 extends over 15 amino acids. Trimming left V 3 bases short and J 0 bases short, with 11 bases between. CDR3 coding DNA: TGTGCCAGCAGTTTGAGGTCCCTCATGAACACTGAAGCTTTCTTT. Residues: CASSLRSLMNTEAFF.

V and J are TRBV6-5 and TRBJ1-3; D possibly corresponds to TRBD1 (6 bases). The CDR3 runs 14 residues. The germline CDR1 and CDR2 sequences are MNHEY and SVGAGI. Between the trimmed V and J ends, which lost 7 bases and 2 bases, there was a span of 12 bases. The CDR3 DNA reads as TGTGCCAGCACAGACACAGGGACTGGAAACACCATATATTTT. It yields the protein CASTDTGTGNTIYF.

The chain joins TRBV2 to TRBJ1-2; no clear D gene. CDR3 length equals 12 residues. The V gene's germline CDR1 is SNHLY and CDR2 FYNNEI. V was pared by 4 bases and J by 4 bases, with 7 bases between. Written as DNA, the CDR3 is TGTGCCAGCAGTGGTAATATCTATGGCTACACCTTC. Protein product: CASSGNIYGYTF. Full variable domain (missing parts from reference TRBV2 and TRBJ1-2): EPEVTQTPSHQVTQMGQEVILRCVPISNHLYFYWYRQILGQKVEFLVSFYNNEISEKSEIFDDQFSVERPDGSNFTLKIRSTKLEDSAMYFCASSGNIYGYTFGSGTRLTVV.